The 5 T cell receptor beta chains reported below all come from one sample, sequenced in a study of cytomegalovirus exposure and HLA in healthy donors. 13 Jbeta primers and 60 Vbeta primers were used for the PCR. Libraries were prepared by immunoSEQ multiplex PCR; TCRdb keeps only in-frame clonotypes and omits some of them. The sample lists 110,000 to 150,000 clones, roughly 72% occurring once. Sequenced material: PBMCs. Receptor source: a man in his forties or fifties in good health and CMV-seronegative.

This chain connects TRBV9 to TRBJ2-1; D is ambiguous. The CDR3 is 15 amino acids. The germline V and J ends were trimmed by 0 bases and 5 bases, with 12 bases remaining between them. Germline V gene lookup returns CDR1 SGDLS and CDR2 YYNGEE. Here the CDR3 DNA reads TGTGCCAGCAGCGTAGGGCAGACACCTAACAATGAGCAGTTCTTC. Protein: CASSVGQTPNNEQFF.

This chain joins TRBV6-5 and TRBJ2-7; 10 bases map to TRBD2. CDR1 MNHEY and CDR2 SVGAGI come from the germline V gene. The CDR3 is made up of 16 amino acids. V dropped 2 bases and J dropped 2; count of bases not matched to a gene: 6. CDR3 coding DNA: TGTGCCAGCAGTTACACGGCTAGCGGGGGCCCCTACGAGCAGTACTTC. It yields the protein CASSYTASGGPYEQYF.

In its sample, this clone was seen a few times. This sequence joins TRBV6-5 and TRBJ2-5; D is uncertain. This CDR3 spans 12 amino acids. Deletions cut 8 bases from V and 5 bases from J, with 12 bases between. From germline, CDR1 is MNHEY and CDR2 SVGAGI. The CDR3 is CASAERLETQYF. The CDR3 coding sequence is TGTGCCAGCGCGGAGCGTCTGGAGACCCAGTACTTC.

The chain employs TRBV7-9 and TRBJ2-1; a possible D gene is TRBD1 (7 bases). The V gene lost 4 bases and the J gene lost 1 base, with 17 bases spanning the gap. This CDR3 contains 17 residues. Germline V gives CDR1 SEHNR, CDR2 FQNEAQ (reference sequence). In DNA, the CDR3 is TGTGCCAGCAGCTACCGGACAGGAGGGGCGTCCTACAATGAGCAGTTCTTC. The encoded protein is CASSYRTGGASYNEQFF.

CDR3 nucleotide sequence: TGTGCCACCAGCACCGGGGGGGGACTGGGCTATGGCTACACCTTC. This codes for CATSTGGGLGYGYTF. This sequence joins TRBV15 and TRBJ1-2; D might be TRBD1 (5 bases). Trimming stripped 4 bases from V and 4 bases from J, with 16 bases between. Germline lookup yields CDR1 LNHNV and CDR2 YYDKDF (reference sequence). The CDR3 is 15 residues long.